These 7 T cell receptor beta chains were sequenced from one sample in a study of blood T cell repertoires in COVID-19. The data were produced by immunoSEQ multiplex PCR, yet TCRdb's version contains in-frame clones alone and is incomplete. The table records some 250,000 clones, approximately 90% of them present only once. Sample: PBMCs or T cells enriched from blood (not recorded which). Receptors originate from a human donor in a cohort exposed to, infected with or recovered from COVID-19 (not recorded which). The donor label of this sample is uncertain.

The CDR3 spells CASSSGTFIHTGELFF. For the CDR3, the DNA is TGTGCCAGCAGCTCGGGGACTTTTATACACACCGGGGAGCTGTTTTTT. V usage is TRBV5-5 and J usage is TRBJ2-2; the D gene is possibly TRBD2 (6 bases). Germline values: CDR1 SGHKS, CDR2 YYEKEE (reference sequence). This CDR3 comprises 16 residues. The V and J ends lost 3 bases and 3 bases respectively, with 15 bases between them. The full variable domain, its missing parts supplied by reference TRBV5-5 and TRBJ2-2, is DAGVTQSPTHLIKTRGQQVTLRCSPISGHKSVSWYQQVLGQGPQFIFQYYEKEERGRGNFPDRFSARQFPNYSSELNVNALLLGDSALYLCASSSGTFIHTGELFFGEGSRLTVL.

This rearrangement joins TRBV30 to TRBJ1-2; a weak D match, TRBD1 (5 bases). Trimming stripped 4 bases from V and 4 bases from J, with 16 bases between. This CDR3 spans 14 amino acids. Germline CDR1 is GTSNPN and CDR2 is SVGIG (reference sequence). For the CDR3, the DNA is TGTGCCTGGAACCCGGGACTTGAAGGCTATGGCTACACCTTC. It is translated as CAWNPGLEGYGYTF.

This clone has a handful of counts. This chain uses TRBV4-1 with TRBJ1-4; D may be TRBD1 (5 bases). Germline values: CDR1 MGHRA, CDR2 YSYEKL. The CDR3 contains 14 residues. Trimming shortened V by 2 bases and J by 4 bases, and 8 bases separated the two germline ends. The CDR3 DNA is TGCGCCAGCAGCCAAACAGGCCGTAATGAAAAACTGTTTTTT. As protein: CASSQTGRNEKLFF.

This sequence joins TRBV5-5 and TRBJ2-5, with TRBD1 matching 7 bases. Trimming at V came to 0 bases and at J to 4 bases, leaving 6 bases not matched to a gene. This CDR3 has 15 amino acids. Germline lookup yields CDR1 SGHKS and CDR2 YYEKEE (reference sequence). The CDR3 DNA reads TGTGCCAGCAGCTTGGAAACAGGGGATGGAGAGACCCAGTACTTC. Encoded protein: CASSLETGDGETQYF.

The genes are TRBV7-9 and TRBJ1-1, with D maybe TRBD1 (6 bases). CDR1 SEHNR and CDR2 FQNEAQ come from the germline V gene (reference sequence). V was shortened by 6 bases and J by 4 bases, with 18 bases between the two germline ends. CDR3 length: 15 amino acids. Here the CDR3 reads CASSRGHYWGTEAFF. CDR3 DNA: TGTGCCAGCAGTCGGGGACATTACTGGGGCACTGAAGCTTTCTTT.

In this sample, this clone turned up once. The V call is TRBV5-1, the J call TRBJ1-5; D unresolved. Germline CDR1 SGHRS, CDR2 YFSETQ. Trimming removed 2 bases at V and 3 bases at J, with 9 bases between. CDR3 length: 14 residues. As DNA, the CDR3 is TGCGCCAGCAGCTTCGAGGGAACCAATCAGCCCCAGCATTTT. This encodes CASSFEGTNQPQHF.

This sequence joins TRBV6-4 and TRBJ1-2; D perhaps matches TRBD1 (5 bases). This CDR3 is 13 amino acids long. V lost 3 bases and J lost 8, with 13 bases in between. Per the germline V gene, CDR1 is MRHNA and CDR2 is SNTAGT. The CDR3 DNA sequence: TGTGCCAGCAGTGAGGGCCAGGGAGGCGGCTACACCTTC. Translation: CASSEGQGGGYTF.